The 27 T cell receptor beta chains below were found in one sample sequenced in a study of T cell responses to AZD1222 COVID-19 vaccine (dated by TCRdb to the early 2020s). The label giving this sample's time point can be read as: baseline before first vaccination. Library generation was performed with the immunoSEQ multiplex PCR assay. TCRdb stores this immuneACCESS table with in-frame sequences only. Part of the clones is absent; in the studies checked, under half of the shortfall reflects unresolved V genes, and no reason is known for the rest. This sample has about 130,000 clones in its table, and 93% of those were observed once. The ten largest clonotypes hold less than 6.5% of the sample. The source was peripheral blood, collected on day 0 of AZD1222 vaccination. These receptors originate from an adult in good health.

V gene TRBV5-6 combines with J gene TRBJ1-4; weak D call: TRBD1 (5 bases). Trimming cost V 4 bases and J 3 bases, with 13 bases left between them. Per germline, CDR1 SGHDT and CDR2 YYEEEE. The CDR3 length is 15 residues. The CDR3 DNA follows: TGTGCCAGCAGCACAACGGGACTCCCTAATGAAAAACTGTTTTTT. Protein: CASSTTGLPNEKLFF.

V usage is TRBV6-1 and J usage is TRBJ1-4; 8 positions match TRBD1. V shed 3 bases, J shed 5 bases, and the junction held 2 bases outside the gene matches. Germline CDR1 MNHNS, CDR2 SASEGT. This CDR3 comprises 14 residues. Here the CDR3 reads CASSDRGRNEKLFF. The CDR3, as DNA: TGTGCCAGCAGTGACAGGGGGCGCAATGAAAAACTGTTTTTT.

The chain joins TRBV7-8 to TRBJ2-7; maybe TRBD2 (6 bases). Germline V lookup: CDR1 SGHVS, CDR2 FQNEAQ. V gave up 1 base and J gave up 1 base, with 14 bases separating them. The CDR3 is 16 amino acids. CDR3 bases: TGTGCCAGCAGCTTAGTGTTGCCTAGCGCATCCTACGAGCAGTACTTC. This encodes CASSLVLPSASYEQYF.

The CDR3 loop is CASSAQTGTYNEQFF. CDR3 in DNA: TGTGCCAGCAGTGCACAGACTGGAACCTACAATGAGCAGTTCTTC. The chain joins TRBV6-4 to TRBJ2-1; D not resolved. CDR1 and CDR2 (germline): MRHNA, SNTAGT. The CDR3 has 15 residues. The ends were cut back, 4 bases at V and 2 bases at J, with 12 bases in the middle.

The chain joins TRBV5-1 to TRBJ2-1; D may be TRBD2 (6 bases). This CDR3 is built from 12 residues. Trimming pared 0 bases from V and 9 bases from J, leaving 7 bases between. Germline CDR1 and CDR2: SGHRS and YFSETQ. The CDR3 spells CASSLEGGEQFF. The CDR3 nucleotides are TGCGCCAGCAGCTTGGAGGGAGGTGAGCAGTTCTTC.

CDR3 region: CASSPAGTFNEKLFF. The CDR3 DNA reads TGTGCCAGTAGCCCGGCCGGGACTTTTAATGAAAAACTGTTTTTT. V is TRBV19 and J is TRBJ1-4, with D maybe TRBD1 (5 bases). The V end lost 6 bases, the J end lost 4 bases, and 15 bases lay between the germline ends. This CDR3 is built from 15 residues. Per the germline V gene, CDR1 is LNHDA and CDR2 is SQIVND (reference sequence). Drawing the rest from reference TRBV19 and TRBJ1-4, the complete variable domain is DGGITQSPKYLFRKEGQNVTLSCEQNLNHDAMYWYRQDPGQGLRLIYYSQIVNDFQKGDIAEGYSVSREKKESFPLTVTSAQKNPTAFYLCASSPAGTFNEKLFFGSGTQLSVL.

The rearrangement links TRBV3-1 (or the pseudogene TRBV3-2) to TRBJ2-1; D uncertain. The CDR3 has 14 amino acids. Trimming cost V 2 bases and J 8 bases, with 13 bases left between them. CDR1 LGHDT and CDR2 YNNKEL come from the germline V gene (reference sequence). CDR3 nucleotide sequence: TGTGCCAGCAGCCAAAACCCCTCTCGGGATGAGCAGTTCTTC. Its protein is CASSQNPSRDEQFF.

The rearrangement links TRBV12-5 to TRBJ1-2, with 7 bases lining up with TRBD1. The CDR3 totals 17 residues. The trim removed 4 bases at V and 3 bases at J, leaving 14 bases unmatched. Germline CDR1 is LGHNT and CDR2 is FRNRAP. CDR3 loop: CASGSPHRGSGYYGYTF. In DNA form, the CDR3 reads TGTGCTAGTGGTTCACCCCACAGGGGATCGGGGTACTATGGCTACACCTTC.

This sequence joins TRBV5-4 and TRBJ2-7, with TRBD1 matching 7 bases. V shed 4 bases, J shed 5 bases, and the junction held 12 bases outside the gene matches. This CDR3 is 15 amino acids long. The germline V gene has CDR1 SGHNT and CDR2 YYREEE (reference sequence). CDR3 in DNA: TGTGCCAGCAGCGAATCCCACAGGGGTTTCCACGAGCAGTACTTC. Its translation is CASSESHRGFHEQYF.

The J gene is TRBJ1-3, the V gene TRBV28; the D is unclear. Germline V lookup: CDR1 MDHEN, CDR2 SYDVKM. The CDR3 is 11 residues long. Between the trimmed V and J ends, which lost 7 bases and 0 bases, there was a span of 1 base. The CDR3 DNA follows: TGTGCCAGCACCTCTGGAAACACCATATATTTT. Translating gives CASTSGNTIYF.

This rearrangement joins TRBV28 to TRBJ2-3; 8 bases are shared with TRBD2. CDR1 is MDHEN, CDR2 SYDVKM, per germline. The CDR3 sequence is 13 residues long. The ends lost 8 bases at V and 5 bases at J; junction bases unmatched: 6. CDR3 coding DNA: TGTGCCAGCGGAGCGGGAGCTTTAGATACGCAGTATTTT. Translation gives CASGAGALDTQYF.

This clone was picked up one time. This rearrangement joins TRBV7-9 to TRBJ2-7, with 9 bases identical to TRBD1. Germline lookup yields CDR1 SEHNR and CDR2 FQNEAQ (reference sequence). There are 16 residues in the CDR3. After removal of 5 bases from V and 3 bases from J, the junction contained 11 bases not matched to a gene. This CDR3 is CASSPIWTGEGYEQYF. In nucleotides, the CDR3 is TGTGCCAGCAGCCCGATATGGACAGGGGAAGGCTACGAGCAGTACTTC.

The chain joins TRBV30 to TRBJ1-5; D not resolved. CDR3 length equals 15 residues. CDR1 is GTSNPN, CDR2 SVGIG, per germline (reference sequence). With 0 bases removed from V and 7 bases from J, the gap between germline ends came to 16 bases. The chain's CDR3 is CAWSVREGKGQPQHF. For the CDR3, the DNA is TGTGCCTGGAGTGTACGGGAGGGTAAAGGACAGCCCCAGCATTTT.

CDR3 loop: CASSQDRGLDDYGYTF. The CDR3 DNA follows: TGCGCCAGCAGCCAAGATAGAGGGTTGGACGACTATGGCTACACCTTC. The chain joins TRBV4-1 to TRBJ1-2; D remains unclear. This CDR3 region has 16 residues. Trimming pared 0 bases from V and 3 bases from J, leaving 14 bases between. The germline gives CDR1 MGHRA, CDR2 YSYEKL.

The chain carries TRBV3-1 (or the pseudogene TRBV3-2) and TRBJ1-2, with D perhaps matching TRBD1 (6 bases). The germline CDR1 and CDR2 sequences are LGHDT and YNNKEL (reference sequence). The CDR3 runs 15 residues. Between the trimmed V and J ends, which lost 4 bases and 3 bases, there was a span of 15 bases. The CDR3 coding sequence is TGTGCCAGCAGCCGGAGCAGGGGTTTGGACTATGGCTACACCTTC. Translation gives CASSRSRGLDYGYTF.

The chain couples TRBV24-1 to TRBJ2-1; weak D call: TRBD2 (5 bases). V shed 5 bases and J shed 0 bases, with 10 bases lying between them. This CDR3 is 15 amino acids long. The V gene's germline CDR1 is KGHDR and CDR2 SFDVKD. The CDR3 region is CATSAGGGSYNEQFF. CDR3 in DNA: TGTGCCACCAGTGCTGGCGGAGGCTCCTACAATGAGCAGTTCTTC.

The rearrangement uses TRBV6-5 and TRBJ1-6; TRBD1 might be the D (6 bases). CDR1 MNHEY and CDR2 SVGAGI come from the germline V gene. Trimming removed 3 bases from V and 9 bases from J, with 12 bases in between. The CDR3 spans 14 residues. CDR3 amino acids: CASSYYQGSSPLHF. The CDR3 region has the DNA TGTGCCAGCAGTTATTATCAGGGGAGTTCACCCCTCCACTTT.

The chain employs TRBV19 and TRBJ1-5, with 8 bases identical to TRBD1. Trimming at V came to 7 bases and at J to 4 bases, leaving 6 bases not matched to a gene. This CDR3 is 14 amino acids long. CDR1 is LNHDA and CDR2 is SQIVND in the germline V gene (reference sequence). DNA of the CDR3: TGTGCCAGTACCAGGACAGGGTGGAATCAGCCCCAGCATTTT. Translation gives CASTRTGWNQPQHF.

The CDR3 DNA reads as TGTGCCAGTAGTCGCCCGGAAACCTTCGGGGAGCAGTACTTC. Translated, it gives CASSRPETFGEQYF. The chain carries TRBV19 and TRBJ2-7; D unresolved. The germline gives CDR1 LNHDA, CDR2 SQIVND (reference sequence). This CDR3 is 14 amino acids long. Trimming stripped 5 bases from V and 7 bases from J, with 18 bases between. Using reference TRBV19 and TRBJ2-7 for the parts outside the CDR3, the full variable domain is DGGITQSPKYLFRKEGQNVTLSCEQNLNHDAMYWYRQDPGQGLRLIYYSQIVNDFQKGDIAEGYSVSREKKESFPLTVTSAQKNPTAFYLCASSRPETFGEQYFGPGTRLTVT.

CDR3: CASSFLSGTGVEKLFF. The CDR3 nucleotides read TGTGCCAGCAGTTTCCTATCCGGGACAGGGGTAGAAAAACTGTTTTTT. The V gene is TRBV28, the J gene TRBJ1-4; 10 nucleotides match TRBD1. The CDR3 runs to 16 residues. CDR1 MDHEN and CDR2 SYDVKM come from the germline V gene. V was clipped by 3 bases and J by 8 bases; unmatched bases: 9.

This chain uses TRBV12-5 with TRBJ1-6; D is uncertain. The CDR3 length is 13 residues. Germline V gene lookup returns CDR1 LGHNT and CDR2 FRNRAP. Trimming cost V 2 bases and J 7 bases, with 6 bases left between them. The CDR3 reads CASGLLQNSPLHF. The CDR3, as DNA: TGTGCTAGTGGTTTGTTACAGAATTCACCCCTCCACTTT.

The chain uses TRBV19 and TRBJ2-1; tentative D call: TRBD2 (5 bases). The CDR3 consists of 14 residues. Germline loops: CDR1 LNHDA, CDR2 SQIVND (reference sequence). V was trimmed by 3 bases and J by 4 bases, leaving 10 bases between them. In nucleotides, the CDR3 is TGTGCCAGTAGTATGACGGGAATATACAATGAGCAGTTCTTC. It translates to CASSMTGIYNEQFF.

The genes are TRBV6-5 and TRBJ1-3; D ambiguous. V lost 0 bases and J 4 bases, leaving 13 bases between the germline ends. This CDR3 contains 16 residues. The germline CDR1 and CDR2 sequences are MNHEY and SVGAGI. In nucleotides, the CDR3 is TGTGCCAGCAGTTACTCGATCCGGGAAAGGGGAAACACCATATATTTT. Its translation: CASSYSIRERGNTIYF.

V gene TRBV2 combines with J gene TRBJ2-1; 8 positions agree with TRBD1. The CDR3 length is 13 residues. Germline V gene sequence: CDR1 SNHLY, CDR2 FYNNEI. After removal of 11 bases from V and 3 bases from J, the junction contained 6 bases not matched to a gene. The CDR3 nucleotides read TGTGCCCAGCATGGGACAGGCTACAATGAGCAGTTCTTC. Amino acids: CAQHGTGYNEQFF.

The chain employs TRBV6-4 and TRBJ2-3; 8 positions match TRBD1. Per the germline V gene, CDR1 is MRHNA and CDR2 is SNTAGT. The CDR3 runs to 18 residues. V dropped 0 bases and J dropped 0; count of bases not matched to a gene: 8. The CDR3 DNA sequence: TGTGCCAGCAGTGACTCTTCCGGGACAGGATTTAGCACAGATACGCAGTATTTT. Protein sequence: CASSDSSGTGFSTDTQYF.

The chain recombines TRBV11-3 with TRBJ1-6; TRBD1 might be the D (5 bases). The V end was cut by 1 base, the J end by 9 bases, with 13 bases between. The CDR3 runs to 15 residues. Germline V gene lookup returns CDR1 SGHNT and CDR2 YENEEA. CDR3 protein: CASSLGRGMSSPLHF. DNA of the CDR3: TGTGCCAGCAGCTTAGGGCGGGGCATGAGTTCACCCCTCCACTTT.

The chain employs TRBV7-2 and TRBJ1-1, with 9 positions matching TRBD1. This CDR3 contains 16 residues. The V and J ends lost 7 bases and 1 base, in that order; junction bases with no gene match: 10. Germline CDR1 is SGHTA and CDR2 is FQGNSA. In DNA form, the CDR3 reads TGTGCCAGCACGATCGGGACAGGGAAAAGGAACACTGAAGCTTTCTTT. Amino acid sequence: CASTIGTGKRNTEAFF. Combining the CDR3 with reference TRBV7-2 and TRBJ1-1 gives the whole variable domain GAGVSQSPSNKVTEKGKDVELRCDPISGHTALYWYRQSLGQGLEFLIYFQGNSAPDKSGLPSDRFSAERTGGSVSTLTIQRTQQEDSAVYLCASTIGTGKRNTEAFFGQGTRLTVV.